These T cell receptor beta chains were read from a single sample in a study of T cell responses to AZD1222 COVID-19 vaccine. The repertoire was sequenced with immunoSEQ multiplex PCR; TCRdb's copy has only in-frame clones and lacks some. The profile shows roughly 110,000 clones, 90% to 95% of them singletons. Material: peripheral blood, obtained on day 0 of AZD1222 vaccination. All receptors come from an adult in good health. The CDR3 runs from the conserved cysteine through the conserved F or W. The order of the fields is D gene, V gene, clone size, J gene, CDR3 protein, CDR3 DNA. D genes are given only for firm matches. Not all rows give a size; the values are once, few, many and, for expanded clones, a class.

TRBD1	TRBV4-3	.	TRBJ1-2	CASSQAHDRVRGYTF	TGCGCCAGCAGCCAAGCCCATGACAGGGTGCGGGGCTACACCTTC
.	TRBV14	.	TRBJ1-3	CASSQARGGRNTIYF	TGTGCCAGCAGCCAAGCACGAGGCGGACGAAACACCATATATTTT
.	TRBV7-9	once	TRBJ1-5	CASSLGAGGGGNQPQHF	TGTGCCAGCAGCTTAGGGGCAGGCGGAGGGGGAAATCAGCCCCAGCATTTT
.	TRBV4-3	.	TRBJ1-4	CASSQGPVSRGQRNEKLFF	TGCGCCAGCAGCCAAGGTCCAGTTTCCCGAGGACAGCGGAATGAAAAACTGTTTTTT
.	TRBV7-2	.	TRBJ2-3	CASSLEGLRGTGTDTQYF	TGTGCCAGCAGCTTAGAGGGGTTGCGTGGTACAGGCACAGATACGCAGTATTTT
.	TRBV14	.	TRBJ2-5	CASSQDLSSRGETQYF	TGTGCCAGCAGCCAAGATCTCTCCTCGAGGGGAGAGACCCAGTACTTC
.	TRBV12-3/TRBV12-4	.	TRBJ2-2	CASRWGSTGELFF	TGTGCCAGCAGGTGGGGAAGCACCGGGGAGCTGTTTTTT
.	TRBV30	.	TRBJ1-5	CAWRRKGSGNQPQHF	TGTGCCTGGAGGCGGAAAGGGTCGGGCAATCAGCCCCAGCATTTT
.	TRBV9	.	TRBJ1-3	CASSHSLQGRGNTIYF	TGTGCCAGCAGCCATTCACTCCAGGGGCGAGGGAACACCATATATTTT
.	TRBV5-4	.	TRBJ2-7	CASSQGGTYEQYF	TGTGCCAGCAGCCAAGGGGGTACCTACGAGCAGTACTTC
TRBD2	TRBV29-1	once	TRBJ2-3	CSVGAGGTTTDTQYF	TGCAGCGTTGGGGCGGGGGGGACCACCACAGATACGCAGTATTTT
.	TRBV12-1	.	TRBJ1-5	CANTRRNQPQHF	TGTGCCAACACACGACGCAATCAGCCCCAGCATTTT
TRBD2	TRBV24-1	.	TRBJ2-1	CATSETSGWHVGYNEQFF	TGTGCCACCAGTGAAACTAGCGGGTGGCATGTGGGGTACAATGAGCAGTTCTTC
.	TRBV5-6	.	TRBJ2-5	CASSRAGFGGETQYF	TGTGCCAGCAGCAGAGCGGGCTTTGGCGGAGAGACCCAGTACTTC
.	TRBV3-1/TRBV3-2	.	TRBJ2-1	CASSQGAEGILEFF	TGTGCCAGCAGCCAAGGGGCCGAGGGGATCCTGGAGTTCTTC
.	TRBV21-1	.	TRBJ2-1	CASSKVGPPSGTAYNEQFF	TGTGCCAGCAGCAAAGTTGGCCCCCCCTCCGGGACTGCATACAATGAGCAGTTCTTC
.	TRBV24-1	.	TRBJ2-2	CATGPNTGELFF	TGTGCCACCGGGCCGAACACCGGGGAGCTGTTTTTT
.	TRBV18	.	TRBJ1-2	CASSPSGGYYGYTF	TGTGCCAGCTCACCATCGGGCGGGTACTATGGCTACACCTTC
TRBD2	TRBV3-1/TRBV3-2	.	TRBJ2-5	CASSQVGSTGGPETQYF	TGTGCCAGCAGCCAAGTCGGATCAACGGGGGGGCCGGAGACCCAGTACTTC
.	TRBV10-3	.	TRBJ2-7	CASKKGETPSYEQYF	TGTGCCTCTAAAAAGGGAGAGACACCTTCCTACGAGCAGTACTTC
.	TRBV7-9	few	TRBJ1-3	CASSLVGSGNTIYF	TGTGCCAGCAGCTTAGTAGGGTCGGGAAACACCATATATTTT
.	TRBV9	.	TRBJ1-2	CASSEDPRRGGGYTF	TGTGCCAGCAGCGAGGATCCTCGTCGGGGCGGGGGCTACACCTTC
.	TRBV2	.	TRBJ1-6	CASSENVPPPNSPLHF	TGTGCCAGCAGTGAAAACGTCCCACCCCCTAATTCACCCCTCCACTTT
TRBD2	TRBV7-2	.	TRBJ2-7	CASSLSSGASYEQYF	TGTGCCAGCAGCTTATCTAGCGGGGCGTCCTACGAGCAGTACTTC
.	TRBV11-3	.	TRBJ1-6	CASSSSRISPLHF	TGTGCCAGCAGCTCTTCTCGTATCTCACCCCTCCACTTT
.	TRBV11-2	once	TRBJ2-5	CASSLWGQETQYF	TGTGCCAGCAGCTTATGGGGCCAAGAGACCCAGTACTTC
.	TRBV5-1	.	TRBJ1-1	CATQGKTTVMNTEAFF	TGCGCCACTCAGGGTAAAACAACAGTGATGAACACTGAAGCTTTCTTT
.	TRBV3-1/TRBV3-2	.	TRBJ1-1	CASSQVRDRAAEAFF	TGTGCCAGCAGCCAAGTCCGGGACCGAGCAGCTGAAGCTTTCTTT
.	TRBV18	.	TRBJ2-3	CASSPARGSAQYF	TGTGCCAGCTCACCGGCCCGGGGGAGCGCGCAGTATTTT
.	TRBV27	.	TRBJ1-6	CASSSGTTNSPLHF	TGTGCCAGCAGTTCCGGGACAACCAATTCACCCCTCCACTTT
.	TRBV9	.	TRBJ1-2	CASFTVNYGYTF	TGTGCCAGCTTCACGGTTAACTATGGCTACACCTTC
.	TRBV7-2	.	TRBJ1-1	CASSLVALNTEAFF	TGTGCCAGCAGCTTAGTGGCACTGAACACTGAAGCTTTCTTT
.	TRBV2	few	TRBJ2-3	CASSALGGAYTDTQYF	TGTGCCAGCAGTGCTTTGGGGGGCGCGTACACAGATACGCAGTATTTT
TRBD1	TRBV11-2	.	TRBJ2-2	CASSPDRVPNTGELFF	TGTGCCAGCAGCCCTGACAGGGTTCCGAACACCGGGGAGCTGTTTTTT
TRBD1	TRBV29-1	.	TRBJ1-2	CSVGTGPTYGYTF	TGCAGCGTCGGGACAGGGCCCACGTATGGCTACACCTTC
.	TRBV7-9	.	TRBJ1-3	CASSLAPGNTIYF	TGTGCCAGCAGCTTAGCGCCTGGAAACACCATATATTTT
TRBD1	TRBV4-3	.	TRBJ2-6	CASSQDLVAGGTGANVLTF	TGCGCCAGCAGCCAAGATTTAGTGGCAGGGGGCACTGGGGCCAACGTCCTGACTTTC
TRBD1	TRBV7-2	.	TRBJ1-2	CASTRDRGRYDYGYTF	TGTGCCAGCACCCGGGACAGGGGGCGATACGACTATGGCTACACCTTC
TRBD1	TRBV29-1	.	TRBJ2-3	CSASRDRGTDTQYF	TGCAGCGCCTCCCGGGACAGGGGCACAGATACGCAGTATTTT
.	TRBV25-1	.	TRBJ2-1	CASSEFTGTEQFF	TGTGCCAGCAGTGAATTTACAGGGACTGAGCAGTTCTTC
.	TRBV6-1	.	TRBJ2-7	CASSEDDGVPSYEQYF	TGTGCCAGCAGTGAAGACGACGGGGTTCCCTCCTACGAGCAGTACTTC
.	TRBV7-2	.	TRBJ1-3	CASSLRGYTIYF	TGTGCCAGCAGCTTAAGGGGGTACACCATATATTTT
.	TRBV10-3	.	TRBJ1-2	CAISHPDESPGDEGYTF	TGTGCCATCAGCCACCCCGACGAGTCCCCAGGGGATGAGGGCTACACCTTC
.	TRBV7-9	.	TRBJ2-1	CASSLAGYGYNEQFF	TGTGCCAGCAGCTTAGCTGGATACGGATACAATGAGCAGTTCTTC
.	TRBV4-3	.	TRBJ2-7	CASSRDHGSPYEQYF	TGCGCCAGCAGCCGAGACCACGGCAGTCCCTACGAGCAGTACTTC